These 21 T cell receptor beta chains share one sample of origin, sequenced in a study of cytomegalovirus exposure and HLA in healthy donors. Primers for the PCR totalled 60 Vbeta and 13 Jbeta. Profiled with immunoSEQ multiplex PCR; TCRdb holds only in-frame clones, not every one. The sample lists approximately 190,000 clones; about 81% were seen once. Input material: PBMCs. All receptors derive from a woman aged 18-30 years in good health and CMV-seropositive.

This clone was detected once. V gene TRBV5-4 combines with J gene TRBJ2-2; 10 bases line up with TRBD2. The CDR3 has 15 amino acids. Germline V CDR1 and CDR2: SGHNT, YYREEE (reference sequence). Germline trimming cut 2 bases from V and 4 bases from J; bases unmatched to any gene: 2. The CDR3 spells CASSFGLAVTGELFF. The CDR3 DNA is TGTGCCAGCAGCTTCGGACTAGCGGTCACCGGGGAGCTGTTTTTT.

This clone was seen only a few times. This sequence joins TRBV5-3 and TRBJ1-2; D is uncertain. TRBV5-3 is reported as an ORF; its role is uncertain. The CDR3 consists of 11 residues. V gave up 4 bases and J gave up 6 bases, with 7 bases separating them. CDR3 coding DNA: TGTGCCAGAAGCCTAGGCGATGGCTACACCTTC. Translated, it gives CARSLGDGYTF.

The chain recombines TRBV7-3 with TRBJ2-1; 8 nucleotides line up with TRBD2. V trimming: 5 bases; J trimming: 3 bases; junction bases outside the gene matches: 6. The germline CDR1 and CDR2 sequences are SGHTA and FQGTGA. The CDR3 extends over 15 amino acids. DNA of the CDR3: TGTGCCAGCAGCGCCGGACTAGCTAGCTACAATGAGCAGTTCTTC. Its protein is CASSAGLASYNEQFF.

The V and J genes are TRBV9 and TRBJ2-3; 9 positions match TRBD2. This CDR3 contains 19 residues. The V gene end was trimmed by 3 bases and the J gene end by 1 base; junction bases not matched to a gene: 15. The germline CDR1 and CDR2 sequences are SGDLS and YYNGEE. CDR3 in amino acids: CASSGSALAGFWGTDTQYF. CDR3 sequence (DNA): TGTGCCAGCAGCGGCTCCGCGCTAGCGGGGTTTTGGGGCACAGATACGCAGTATTTT.

This clone was observed a handful of times. This chain connects TRBV4-3 to TRBJ2-2; a weak D match, TRBD1 (6 bases). Germline loops: CDR1 LGHNA, CDR2 YSLEER. The CDR3 runs 17 residues. Trimming took off 4 bases at V and 2 bases at J, with 17 bases between the two ends. The CDR3 spells CASSPSYRDLNTGELFF. Here the CDR3 DNA reads TGCGCCAGCAGCCCGTCCTACAGGGACCTAAACACCGGGGAGCTGTTTTTT.

This clone came up once. The rearrangement joins TRBV5-4 to TRBJ2-1; D unresolved. V was clipped by 0 bases and J by 6 bases, with 7 bases between them. CDR3 length: 13 amino acids. Germline CDR1 and CDR2: SGHNT and YYREEE (reference sequence). The DNA for the CDR3 is TGTGCCAGCAGCTTGGCGGTTCGCAATGAGCAGTTCTTC. Amino acid sequence: CASSLAVRNEQFF.

V is TRBV7-9 and J is TRBJ2-3, with TRBD1 matching over 8 bases. J lost 2 bases, V lost 3 bases, and 7 bases had no gene match. This CDR3 is 16 amino acids long. Germline V gene sequence: CDR1 SEHNR, CDR2 FQNEAQ (reference sequence). Written as DNA, the CDR3 is TGTGCCAGCAGCTTGGACAGGGAGAAGTCCACAGATACGCAGTATTTT. Residues: CASSLDREKSTDTQYF.

The chain carries TRBV2 and TRBJ1-1; D is undetermined. The germline gives CDR1 SNHLY, CDR2 FYNNEI. The CDR3 sequence is 12 residues long. V was cut by 5 bases and J by 4 bases, with 8 bases left in between. In DNA, the CDR3 is TGTGCCAGCAGTATGGTCGGCACTGAAGCTTTCTTT. Protein product: CASSMVGTEAFF.

This chain connects TRBV14 to TRBJ2-5, with D possibly TRBD1 on 7 matching bases. Trimming left V 4 bases short and J 5 bases short, with 20 bases between. Germline CDR1 SGHDN, CDR2 FVKESK. This CDR3 has 16 amino acids. The CDR3 region has the DNA TGTGCCAGCAGCCCTCCCCGGAGGGGGCTCAGGGAGACCCAGTACTTC. This translates into CASSPPRRGLRETQYF.

The chain is built from TRBV21-1 and TRBJ2-7; the table's D call of TRBD2 was not tested on the DNA. TRBV21-1 is recorded as a pseudogene. The CDR3 is made up of 16 amino acids. As DNA, the CDR3 is TGTGCCAGCAGCAAACTAACTAGCGGGGATTCCTACGAGCAGTACGTC. Its protein is CASSKLTSGDSYEQYV.

The chain carries TRBV11-2 and TRBJ1-1; 7 nucleotides agree with TRBD1. Trimming at V came to 4 bases and at J to 3 bases, leaving 11 bases not matched to a gene. The CDR3 totals 16 residues. In germline, CDR1 is SGHAT, CDR2 FQNNGV. This CDR3 is CASSSVRGRRHTEAFF. The CDR3 nucleotides read TGTGCCAGCAGCTCGGTGAGGGGGCGTAGGCACACTGAAGCTTTCTTT.

V and J are TRBV28 and TRBJ1-4, with D perhaps matching TRBD1 (6 bases). Germline CDR1 MDHEN, CDR2 SYDVKM. V was trimmed by 3 bases and J by 4 bases, leaving 15 bases between them. The CDR3 spans 16 residues. The CDR3 protein is CASSFPTGLFNEKLFF. The DNA of the CDR3 is TGTGCCAGCAGTTTTCCCACAGGGCTCTTTAATGAAAAACTGTTTTTT.

In this sample, this clone turned up once. The chain joins TRBV5-1 to TRBJ2-5; 12 nucleotides align to TRBD2. J lost 4 bases, V lost 4 bases, and 5 bases had no gene match. Germline V CDR1 and CDR2: SGHRS, YFSETQ. This CDR3 is built from 15 residues. CDR3 sequence reads: CASSLTSGGIETQYF. CDR3 DNA: TGCGCCAGCAGCCTGACTAGCGGGGGAATAGAGACCCAGTACTTC.

The J gene is TRBJ1-5, the V gene TRBV6-1; 8 bases are a match to TRBD1. The CDR3 totals 15 residues. CDR1 is MNHNS, CDR2 SASEGT, per germline. V was clipped by 4 bases and J by 4 bases; unmatched bases: 6. The DNA for the CDR3 is TGTGCCAGCAGTGCCTGGACAGGGCGAAATCAGCCCCAGCATTTT. This gives the protein CASSAWTGRNQPQHF.

The rearrangement uses TRBV18 and TRBJ1-5, with 9 bases lining up with TRBD1. Germline V gives CDR1 KGHSH, CDR2 LQKENI. The ends lost 2 bases at V and 6 bases at J; junction bases unmatched: 11. This CDR3 is 17 amino acids long. Written as DNA, the CDR3 is TGTGCCAGCTCACCAACCCGTGGGACAGGGTTTACTCAGCCCCAGCATTTT. Translated: CASSPTRGTGFTQPQHF.

V usage is TRBV7-9 and J usage is TRBJ2-5; weak D call: TRBD2 (5 bases). The CDR3 extends over 17 amino acids. From germline, CDR1 is SEHNR and CDR2 FQNEAQ (reference sequence). The V gene lost 3 bases and the J gene lost 2 bases, with 19 bases spanning the gap. The CDR3 DNA sequence: TGTGCCAGCAGCTTTCCGGACGGAGGAGACTTTCAAGAGACCCAGTACTTC. It translates to CASSFPDGGDFQETQYF.

The chain employs TRBV11-2 and TRBJ2-3, with 10 bases that match TRBD2. Trimming removed 3 bases from V and 0 bases from J; junction bases left unmatched: 9. This CDR3 has 18 amino acids. The V gene's germline CDR1 is SGHAT and CDR2 FQNNGV. CDR3 in amino acids: CASSLTVAGGMSTDTQYF. CDR3 nucleotides: TGTGCCAGCAGCTTGACGGTAGCGGGGGGCATGAGCACAGATACGCAGTATTTT.

The rearrangement joins TRBV7-9 to TRBJ1-1; TRBD1 is a possible D gene (6 bases). Trimming pared 6 bases from V and 1 base from J, leaving 9 bases between. The CDR3 is 13 residues long. Germline CDR1 reads SEHNR; CDR2 reads FQNEAQ (reference sequence). CDR3 in amino acids: CASRQTGNTEAFF. DNA for the CDR3: TGTGCCAGCAGGCAGACAGGGAACACTGAAGCTTTCTTT.

This chain connects TRBV11-1 to TRBJ1-1; tentative D call: TRBD1 (6 bases). Trimming stripped 6 bases from V and 13 bases from J, with 21 bases between. This CDR3 spans 13 amino acids. CDR1 is SGHAT, CDR2 FQDESV, per germline (reference sequence). The CDR3 DNA reads TGTGCCAGCAGTGAACAGGGCTCCGAGCGGGGTTTCTTT. This sequence encodes CASSEQGSERGFF.

This clone has more than one count but fewer than ten. The J gene is TRBJ2-2, the V gene TRBV30, with D maybe TRBD1 (6 bases). This CDR3 has 13 residues. Germline lookup yields CDR1 GTSNPN and CDR2 SVGIG (reference sequence). V lost 0 bases and J 9 bases, leaving 11 bases between the germline ends. The DNA for the CDR3 is TGTGCCTGGAGTGTACCAGGGGTTTGGGAGCTGTTTTTT. Amino acids: CAWSVPGVWELFF.

The V gene is TRBV18, the J gene TRBJ2-5, with D possibly matching TRBD1 (5 bases). The V end lost 4 bases, the J end lost 5 bases, and 20 bases lay between the germline ends. The CDR3 loop spans 16 amino acids. Looked up from germline, CDR1 is KGHSH and CDR2 is LQKENI. The CDR3 DNA follows: TGTGCCAGCTCACTAACAGGTATAGGGGCAACGGAGACCCAGTACTTC. Amino acids: CASSLTGIGATETQYF. The full variable domain, with the rest looked up from reference TRBV18 and TRBJ2-5, is NAGVMQNPRHLVRRRGQEARLRCSPMKGHSHVYWYRQLPEEGLKFMVYLQKENIIDESGMPKERFSAEFPKEGPSILRIQQVVRGDSAAYFCASSLTGIGATETQYFGPGTRLLVL.